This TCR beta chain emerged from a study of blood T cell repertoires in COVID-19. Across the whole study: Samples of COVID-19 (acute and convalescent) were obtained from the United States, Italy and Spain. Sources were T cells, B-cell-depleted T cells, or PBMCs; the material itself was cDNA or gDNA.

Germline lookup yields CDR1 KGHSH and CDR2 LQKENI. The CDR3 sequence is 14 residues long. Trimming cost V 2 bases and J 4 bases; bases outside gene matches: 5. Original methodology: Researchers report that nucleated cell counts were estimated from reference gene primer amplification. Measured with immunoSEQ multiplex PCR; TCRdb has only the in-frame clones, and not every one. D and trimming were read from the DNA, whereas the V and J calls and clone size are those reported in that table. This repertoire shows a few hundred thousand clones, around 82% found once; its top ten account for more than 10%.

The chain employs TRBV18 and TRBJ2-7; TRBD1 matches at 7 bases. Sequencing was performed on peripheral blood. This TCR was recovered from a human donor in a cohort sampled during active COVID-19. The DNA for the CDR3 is TGTGCCAGCTCACCAAGGGACAGATTATACGAGCAGTACTTC. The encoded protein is CASSPRDRLYEQYF. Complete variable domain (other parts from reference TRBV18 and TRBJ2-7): NAGVMQNPRHLVRRRGQEARLRCSPMKGHSHVYWYRQLPEEGLKFMVYLQKENIIDESGMPKERFSAEFPKEGPSILRIQQVVRGDSAAYFCASSPRDRLYEQYFGPGTRLTVT.